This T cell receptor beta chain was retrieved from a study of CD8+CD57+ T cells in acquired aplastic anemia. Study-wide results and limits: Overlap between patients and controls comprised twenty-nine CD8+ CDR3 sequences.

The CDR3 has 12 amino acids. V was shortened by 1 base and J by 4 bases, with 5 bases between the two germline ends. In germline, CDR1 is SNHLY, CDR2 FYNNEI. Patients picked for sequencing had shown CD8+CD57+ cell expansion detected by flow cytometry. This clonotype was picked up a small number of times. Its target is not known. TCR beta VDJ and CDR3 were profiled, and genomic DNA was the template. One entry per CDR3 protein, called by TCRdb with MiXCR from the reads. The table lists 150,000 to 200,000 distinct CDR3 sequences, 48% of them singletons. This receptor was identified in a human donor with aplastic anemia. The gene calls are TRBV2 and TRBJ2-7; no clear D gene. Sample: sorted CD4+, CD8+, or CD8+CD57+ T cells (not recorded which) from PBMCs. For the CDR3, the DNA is TGTGCCAGCAGTGAAGAGGAGTACGAGCAGTACTTC. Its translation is CASSEEEYEQYF.